The present TCR beta chain was sequenced within a study of CD8+CD57+ T cells in acquired aplastic anemia. Study at large: Average DNA yield from sorted CD4+ and CD8+ cells was around 3.2 ug.

By flow cytometry, patients selected for sequencing had shown an expansion of CD8+CD57+ cells. Blood was sampled before the patients had received any therapy. The CDR3 has 12 residues. V lost 5 bases, J lost 8 bases, and 9 bases lay in between. CDR1 is MGHRA and CDR2 is YSYEKL in the germline V gene. TCR beta VDJ combinations and CDR3 sequences were profiled from genomic DNA. One entry per CDR3 protein, called by TCRdb with MiXCR from the reads. The data show under 250,000 distinct CDR3 sequences, more than 40% seen once. Overall study results and limits: Patients and controls had in common approximately 30 CD8+ CDR3 sequences.

This clonotype showed up many times. The antigen is unknown. This TCR was sampled from a human donor with aplastic anemia. Sequenced sample: sorted CD4+, CD8+, or CD8+CD57+ T cells (not recorded which) from PBMCs. The chain uses TRBV4-1 and TRBJ2-2; D unclear. CDR3 residues: CASSSRGGELFF. The CDR3 DNA is TGCGCCAGCAGCTCCCGTGGGGGGGAGCTGTTTTTT.